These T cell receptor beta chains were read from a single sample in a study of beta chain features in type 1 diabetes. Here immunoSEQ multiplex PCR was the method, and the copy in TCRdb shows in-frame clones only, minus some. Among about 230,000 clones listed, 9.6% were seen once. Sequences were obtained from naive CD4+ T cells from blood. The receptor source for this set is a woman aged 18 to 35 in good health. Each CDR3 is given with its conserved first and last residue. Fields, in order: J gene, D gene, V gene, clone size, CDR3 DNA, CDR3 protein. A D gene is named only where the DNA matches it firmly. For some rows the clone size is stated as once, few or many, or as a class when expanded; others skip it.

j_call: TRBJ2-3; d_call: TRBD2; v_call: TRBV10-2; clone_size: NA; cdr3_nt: TGCGCCAGCAGTGAGTTTCGGGAGGGCGGCACAGATACGCAGTATTTT; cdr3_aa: CASSEFREGGTDTQYF
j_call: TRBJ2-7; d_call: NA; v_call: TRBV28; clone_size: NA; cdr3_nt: TGTGCCAGCAGTTTATCGTTGACAGGCCCGAGGTCCTACGAGCAGTACTTC; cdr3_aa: CASSLSLTGPRSYEQYF
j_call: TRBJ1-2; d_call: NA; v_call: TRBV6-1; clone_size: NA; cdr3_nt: TGTGCCAGCAGTGAAGCTAGCTATGGCTACACCTTC; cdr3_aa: CASSEASYGYTF
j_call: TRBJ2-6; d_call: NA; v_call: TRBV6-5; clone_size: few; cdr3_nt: TGTGCCAGCAGTGAAAGTCGTCAGGGGCAGTCTCATTTC; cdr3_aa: CASSESRQGQSHF
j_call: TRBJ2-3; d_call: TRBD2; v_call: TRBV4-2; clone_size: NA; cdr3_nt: TGTGCCAGCAGCCAAGAAATCACTAGCGGGGGGCATAATACGCAGTATTTT; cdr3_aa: CASSQEITSGGHNTQYF
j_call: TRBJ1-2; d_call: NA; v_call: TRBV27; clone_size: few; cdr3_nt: TGTGCCAGCAGCCTCGCGGGCGCACATGGCTACACCTTC; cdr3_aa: CASSLAGAHGYTF
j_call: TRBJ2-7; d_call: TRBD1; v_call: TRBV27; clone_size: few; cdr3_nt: TGTGCCAGCAGTTTACGGGCACAGGGGGCGAGGGAGCAGTACTTC; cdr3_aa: CASSLRAQGAREQYF
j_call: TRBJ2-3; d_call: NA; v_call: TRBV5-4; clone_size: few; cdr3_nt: TGTGCCAGCAGCTTGGACTCTACAGATACGCAGTATTTT; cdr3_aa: CASSLDSTDTQYF
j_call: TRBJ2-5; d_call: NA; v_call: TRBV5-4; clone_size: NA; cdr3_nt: TGTGCCAGCAGCTCCCCCGGGATGGGCCTCCAAGAGACCCAGTACTTC; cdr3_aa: CASSSPGMGLQETQYF
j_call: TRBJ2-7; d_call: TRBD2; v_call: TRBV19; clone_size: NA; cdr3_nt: TGTGCCAGTAGTATAGATGGGAGCGGGAGAAAAGGCGAGCAGTACTTC; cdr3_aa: CASSIDGSGRKGEQYF
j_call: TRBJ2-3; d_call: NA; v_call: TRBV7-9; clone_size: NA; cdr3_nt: TGTGCCAGCAGCTTACAGGGGAGACAGGCAGATACGCAGTATTTT; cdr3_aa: CASSLQGRQADTQYF
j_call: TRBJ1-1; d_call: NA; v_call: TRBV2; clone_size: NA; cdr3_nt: TGTGCCAGCAGTGAACGCACTGAAGCTTTCTTT; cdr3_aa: CASSERTEAFF
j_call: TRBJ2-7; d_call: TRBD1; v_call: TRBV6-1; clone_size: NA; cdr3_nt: TGTGCCAGCAGTCCGCCGGGACAGGCCACCTTC; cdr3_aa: CASSPPGQATF
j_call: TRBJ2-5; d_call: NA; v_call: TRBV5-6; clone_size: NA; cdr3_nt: TGTGCCAGCAGCAGGGCTACAGGGAGCCAAGAGACCCAGTACTTC; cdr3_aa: CASSRATGSQETQYF
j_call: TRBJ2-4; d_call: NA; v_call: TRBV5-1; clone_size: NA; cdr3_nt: TGCGCCAGCAGCTTGGGGGGAGCGGTAGCCAAAAACATTCAGTACTTC; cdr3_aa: CASSLGGAVAKNIQYF
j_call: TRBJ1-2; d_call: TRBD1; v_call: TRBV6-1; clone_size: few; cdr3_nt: TGTGCCAGCAGGGGACAGGACTATGGCTACACCTTC; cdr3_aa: CASRGQDYGYTF
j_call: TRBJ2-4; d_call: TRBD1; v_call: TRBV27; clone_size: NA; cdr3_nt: TGTGCCAGCAGTTTATCGGACAGGGAAATAGCCAAAAACATTCAGTACTTC; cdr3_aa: CASSLSDREIAKNIQYF
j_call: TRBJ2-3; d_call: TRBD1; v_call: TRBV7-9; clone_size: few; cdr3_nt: TGTGCCTTACACCGGGACAGGGGATCAGATACGCAGTATTTT; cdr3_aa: CALHRDRGSDTQYF
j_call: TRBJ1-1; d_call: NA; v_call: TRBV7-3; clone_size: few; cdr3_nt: TGTGCCAGCAGCTTAAACGACAGAAACACTGAAGCTTTCTTT; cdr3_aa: CASSLNDRNTEAFF
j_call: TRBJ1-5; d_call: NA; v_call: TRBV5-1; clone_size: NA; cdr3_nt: TGCGCCAGCAGCTTGGCAGGGTGGGGTTCCAATCAGCCCCAGCATTTT; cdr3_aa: CASSLAGWGSNQPQHF
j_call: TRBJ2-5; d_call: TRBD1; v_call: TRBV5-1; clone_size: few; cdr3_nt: TGCGCCAGCAGCTTACTTCTCGGGACAGGGGGGGAGACCCAGTACTTC; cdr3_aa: CASSLLLGTGGETQYF
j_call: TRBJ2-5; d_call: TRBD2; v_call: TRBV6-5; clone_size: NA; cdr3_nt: TGTGCCAGCAGTTACAGGACTAGCGGGGGGGCGGAGACCCAGTACTTC; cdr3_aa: CASSYRTSGGAETQYF
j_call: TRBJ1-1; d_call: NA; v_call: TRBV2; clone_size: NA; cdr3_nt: TGTGCCAGCAGCGTACAAGGGGTAATGAACACTGAAGCTTTCTTT; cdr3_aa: CASSVQGVMNTEAFF
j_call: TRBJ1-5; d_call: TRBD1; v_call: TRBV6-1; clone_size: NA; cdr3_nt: TGTGCCAGCAGTACAGGGGGCAATCAGCCCCAGCATTTT; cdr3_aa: CASSTGGNQPQHF
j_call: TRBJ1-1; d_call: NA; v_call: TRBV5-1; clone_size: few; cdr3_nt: TGCGCCAGCAGCTTGGGCCCCGAGGGCAGAAGGGACACTGAAGCTTTCTTT; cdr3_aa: CASSLGPEGRRDTEAFF
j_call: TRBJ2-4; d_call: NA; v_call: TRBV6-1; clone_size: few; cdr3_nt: TGTGCCAGCAGCGAACCAGGGAATAACATTCAGTACTTC; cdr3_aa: CASSEPGNNIQYF
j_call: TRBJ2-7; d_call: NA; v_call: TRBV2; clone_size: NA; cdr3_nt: TGTGCCAGCACGGGGGACTCCTACGAGCAGTACTTC; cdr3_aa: CASTGDSYEQYF
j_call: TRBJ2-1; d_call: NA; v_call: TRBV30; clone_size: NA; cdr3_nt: TGTGCCTGGAGTGTGGGGGCCTCCTACAATGAGCAGTTCTTC; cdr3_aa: CAWSVGASYNEQFF
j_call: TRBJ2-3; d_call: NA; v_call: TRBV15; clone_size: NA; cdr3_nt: TGTGCCACCAGCAGAGGCAGGGGCACAGATACGCAGTATTTT; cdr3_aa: CATSRGRGTDTQYF
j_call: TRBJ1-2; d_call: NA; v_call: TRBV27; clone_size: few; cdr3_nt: TGTGCCAGCAGTTACCGATGGGCAGGGGACTATGGCTACACCTTC; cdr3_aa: CASSYRWAGDYGYTF
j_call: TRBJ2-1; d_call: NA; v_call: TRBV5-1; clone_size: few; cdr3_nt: TGCGCCAGCAGCGATGAGGGTTTACTGTTCAGTGAGCAGTTCTTC; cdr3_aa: CASSDEGLLFSEQFF
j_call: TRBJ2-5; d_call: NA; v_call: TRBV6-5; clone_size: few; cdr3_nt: TGTGCCAGCAGTGGCCGGAGGGGAGAGACCCAGTACTTC; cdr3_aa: CASSGRRGETQYF
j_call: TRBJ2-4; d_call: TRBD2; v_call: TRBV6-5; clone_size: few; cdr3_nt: TGTGCCAGCAGAATGAGCGGGAGTGGCAAAAACATTCAGTACTTC; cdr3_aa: CASRMSGSGKNIQYF
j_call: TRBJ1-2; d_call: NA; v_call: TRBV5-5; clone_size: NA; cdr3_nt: TGTGCCAGCAGCTTGACGCAGGTGACCTATGGCTACACCTTC; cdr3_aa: CASSLTQVTYGYTF
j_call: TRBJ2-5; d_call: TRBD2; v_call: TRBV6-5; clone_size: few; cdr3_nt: TGTGCCAGCAGTGGATTAGCGGGGGGGCCGGAGACCCAGTACTTC; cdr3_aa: CASSGLAGGPETQYF
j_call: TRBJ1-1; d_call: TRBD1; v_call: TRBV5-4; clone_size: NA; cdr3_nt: TGTGCCAGCAGCTCCGGGAAGACAGGGGCTTACACTGAAGCTTTCTTT; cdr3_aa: CASSSGKTGAYTEAFF
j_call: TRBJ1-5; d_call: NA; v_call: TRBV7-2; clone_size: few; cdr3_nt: TGTGCCAGCAGCTTAGAAGGGGGTTTGGGCAATCAGCCCCAGCATTTT; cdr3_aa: CASSLEGGLGNQPQHF
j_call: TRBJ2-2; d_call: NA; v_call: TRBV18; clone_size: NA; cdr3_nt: TGTGCCAGCTCACCGTTAGGGGAGAACACCGGGGAGCTGTTTTTT; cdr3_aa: CASSPLGENTGELFF
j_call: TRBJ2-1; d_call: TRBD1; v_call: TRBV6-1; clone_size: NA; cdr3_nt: TGTGCCAGCAGTGGGGGGACAGTCTCATGGGGAAATGAGCAGTTCTTC; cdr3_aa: CASSGGTVSWGNEQFF
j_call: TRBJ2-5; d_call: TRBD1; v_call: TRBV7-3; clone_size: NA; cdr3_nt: TGTGCCAGCAGTGAAACAGGGGTCCGCGGGACCCAGTACTTC; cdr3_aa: CASSETGVRGTQYF
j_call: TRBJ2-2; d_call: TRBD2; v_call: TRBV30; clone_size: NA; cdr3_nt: TGTGCCTGCTCACCCGGACTAGCGGGGGCCGGGGAGCTGTTTTTT; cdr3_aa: CACSPGLAGAGELFF
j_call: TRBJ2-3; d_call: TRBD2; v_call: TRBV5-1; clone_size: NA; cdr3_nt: TGCGCCAGCAGCTTGTGGGGCGGCGGGAGCAGCACAGATACGCAGTATTTT; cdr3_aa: CASSLWGGGSSTDTQYF
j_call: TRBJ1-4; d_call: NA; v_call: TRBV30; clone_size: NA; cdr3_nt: TGTGCCTGGAGTGTATTGGAGAATGAAAAACTGTTTTTT; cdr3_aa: CAWSVLENEKLFF
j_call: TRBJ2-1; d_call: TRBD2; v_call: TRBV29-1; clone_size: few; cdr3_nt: TGCAGCGCCTCCTCGACTAGCGGGGGGCCATCCTACAATGAGCAGTTCTTC; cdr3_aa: CSASSTSGGPSYNEQFF
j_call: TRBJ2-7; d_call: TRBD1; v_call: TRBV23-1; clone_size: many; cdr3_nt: TGCGCCAGCGCCTCACGCCCGGGACAGGGGGCGTTGAACGAGCAGTACTTC; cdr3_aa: CASASRPGQGALNEQYF
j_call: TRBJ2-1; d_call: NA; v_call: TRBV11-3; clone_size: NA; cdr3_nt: TGTGCCAGCAGCGGCGCCGGCGGGGGCCCCTACAATGAGCAGTTCTTC; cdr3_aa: CASSGAGGGPYNEQFF
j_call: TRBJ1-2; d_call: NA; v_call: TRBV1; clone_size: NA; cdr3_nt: TGCACCAGCAGCCAAGTCCCTGACAGGGGGTATGGCTACACCTTC; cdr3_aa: CTSSQVPDRGYGYTF
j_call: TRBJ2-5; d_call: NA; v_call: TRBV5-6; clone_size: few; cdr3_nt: TGTGCCAGCACCCTGAGAGGGAGGTCGGGAGAGACCCAGTACTTC; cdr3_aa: CASTLRGRSGETQYF